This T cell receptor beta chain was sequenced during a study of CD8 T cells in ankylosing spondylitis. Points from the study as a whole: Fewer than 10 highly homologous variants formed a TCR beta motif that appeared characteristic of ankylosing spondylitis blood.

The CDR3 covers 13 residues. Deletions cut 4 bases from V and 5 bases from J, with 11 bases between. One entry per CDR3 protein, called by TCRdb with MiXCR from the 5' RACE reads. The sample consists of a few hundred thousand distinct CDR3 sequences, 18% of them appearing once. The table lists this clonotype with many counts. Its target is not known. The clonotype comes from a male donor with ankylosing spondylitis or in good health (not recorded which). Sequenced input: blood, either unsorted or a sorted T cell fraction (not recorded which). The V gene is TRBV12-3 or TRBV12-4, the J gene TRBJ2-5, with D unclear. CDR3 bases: TGTGCCAGCAGTTCGGAAGGTCTGGAGACCCAGTACTTC. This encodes CASSSEGLETQYF.